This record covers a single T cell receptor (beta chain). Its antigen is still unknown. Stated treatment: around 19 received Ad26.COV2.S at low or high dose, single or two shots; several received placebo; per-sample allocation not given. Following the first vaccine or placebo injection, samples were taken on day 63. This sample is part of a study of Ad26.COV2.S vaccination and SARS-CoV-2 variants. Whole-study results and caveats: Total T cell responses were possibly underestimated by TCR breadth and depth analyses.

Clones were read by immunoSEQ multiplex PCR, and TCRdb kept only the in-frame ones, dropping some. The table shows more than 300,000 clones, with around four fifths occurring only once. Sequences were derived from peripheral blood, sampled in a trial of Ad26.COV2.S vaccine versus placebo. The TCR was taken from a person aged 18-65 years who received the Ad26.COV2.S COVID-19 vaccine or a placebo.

Written as DNA, the CDR3 is TGTGCCAGCAGCACCCGGGACAGGGGTGCTTATAGCAATCAGCCCCAGCATTTT. Residues: CASSTRDRGAYSNQPQHF. This chain links TRBV21-1 with TRBJ1-5; the table assigns TRBD1, which was not confirmed against the DNA. TRBV21-1 is given as a pseudogene. The CDR3 runs to 18 residues.